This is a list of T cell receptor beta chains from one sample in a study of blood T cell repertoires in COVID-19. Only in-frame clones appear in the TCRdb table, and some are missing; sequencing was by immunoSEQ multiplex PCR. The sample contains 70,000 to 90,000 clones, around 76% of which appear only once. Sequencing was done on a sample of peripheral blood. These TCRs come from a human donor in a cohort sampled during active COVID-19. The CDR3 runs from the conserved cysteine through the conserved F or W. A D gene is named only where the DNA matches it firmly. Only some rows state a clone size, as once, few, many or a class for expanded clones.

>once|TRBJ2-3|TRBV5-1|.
CASSLVAESTDTQYF
TGCGCCAGCAGCTTGGTAGCGGAAAGCACAGATACGCAGTATTTT
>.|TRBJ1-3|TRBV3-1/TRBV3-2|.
CASSLGTASGNTIYF
TGTGCCAGCAGCCTCGGTACAGCCTCTGGAAACACCATATATTTT
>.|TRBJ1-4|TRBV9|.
CASSPAAGVEKLFF
TGTGCCAGCAGCCCGGCGGCAGGGGTTGAAAAACTGTTTTTT
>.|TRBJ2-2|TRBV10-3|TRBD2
CAISESMAGVMLPGELFF
TGTGCCATCAGTGAGTCCATGGCGGGAGTGATGCTGCCCGGGGAGCTGTTTTTT
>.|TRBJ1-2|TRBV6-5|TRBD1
CASRLLQGNYGYTF
TGTGCCAGCAGATTACTACAGGGGAACTATGGCTACACCTTC
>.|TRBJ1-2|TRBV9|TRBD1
CASSVEGQGGYGYTF
TGTGCCAGCAGCGTAGAAGGACAGGGGGGTTATGGCTACACCTTC
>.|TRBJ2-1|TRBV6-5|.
CASSYSSYNEQFF
TGTGCCAGCAGTTACTCGAGCTACAATGAGCAGTTCTTC
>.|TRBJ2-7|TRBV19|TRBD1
CAIHSPGTGYYEQYF
TGTGCCATCCATTCCCCCGGGACAGGGTACTACGAGCAGTACTTC
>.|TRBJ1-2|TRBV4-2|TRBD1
CASSTLKRDRGTHGYTF
TGTGCCAGCAGCACATTAAAACGGGACAGGGGGACCCATGGCTACACCTTC
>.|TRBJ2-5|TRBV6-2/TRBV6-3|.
CASSPSRYQETQYF
TGTGCCAGCAGTCCCTCCCGGTACCAAGAGACCCAGTACTTC
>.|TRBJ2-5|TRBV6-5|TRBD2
CASSSGGRIQETQYF
TGTGCCAGCAGTTCTGGCGGGAGGATTCAAGAGACCCAGTACTTC
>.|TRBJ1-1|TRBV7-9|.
CASSLGAIEAFF
TGTGCCAGCAGCTTAGGGGCCATTGAAGCTTTCTTT
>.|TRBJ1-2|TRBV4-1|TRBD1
CASSHPRGQRSGYTF
TGCGCCAGCAGCCACCCCAGGGGGCAGAGGAGTGGCTACACCTTC
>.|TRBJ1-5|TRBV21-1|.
CASSTHPLKEGSNQPQHF
TGTGCCAGCAGCACCCATCCACTAAAAGAGGGAAGCAATCAGCCCCAGCATTTT
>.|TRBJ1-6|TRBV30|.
CARRGDFGSPLHF
TGTGCCCGCCGGGGGGACTTTGGGTCACCCCTCCACTTT
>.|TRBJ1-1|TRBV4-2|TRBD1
CASSQVRTKGATEAFF
TGTGCCAGCAGCCAAGTCAGGACAAAGGGGGCCACTGAAGCTTTCTTT
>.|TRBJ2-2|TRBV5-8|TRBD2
CASSHRLAGVSGELFF
TGTGCCAGCAGCCACCGACTAGCGGGAGTGTCCGGGGAGCTGTTTTTT
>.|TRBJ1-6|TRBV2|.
CASSEAKFGSLHF
TGTGCCAGCAGTGAAGCGAAGTTCGGTTCCCTCCACTTT
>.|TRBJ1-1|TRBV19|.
CASSPGTEAFF
TGTGCCAGTAGTCCAGGCACTGAAGCTTTCTTT
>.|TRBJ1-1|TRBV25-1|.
CASSEFWGGPEAFF
TGTGCCAGCAGTGAATTTTGGGGGGGTCCTGAAGCTTTCTTT
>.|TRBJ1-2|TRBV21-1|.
CASSERGPGGWNGYTF
TGTGCCAGCAGCGAGAGAGGACCCGGGGGGTGGAATGGCTACACCTTC
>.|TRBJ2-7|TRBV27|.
CASSVTGSYEQYF
TGTGCCAGCAGTGTCACAGGTTCCTACGAGCAGTACTTC
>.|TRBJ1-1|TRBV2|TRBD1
CASRAGTGDTEAFF
TGTGCCAGCAGGGCCGGGACAGGGGACACTGAAGCTTTCTTT
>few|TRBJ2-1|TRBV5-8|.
CASGLQGTALLYEQFF
TGTGCCAGCGGCCTTCAGGGAACCGCTTTGCTCTATGAGCAGTTCTTC
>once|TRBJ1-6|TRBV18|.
CASSLNSDWRPLHF
TGTGCCAGCTCCCTCAACTCCGACTGGAGACCCCTCCACTTT
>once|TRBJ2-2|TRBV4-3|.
CASSQESSSRTGELFF
TGCGCCAGCAGCCAAGAGTCTAGTAGCCGCACCGGGGAGCTGTTTTTT
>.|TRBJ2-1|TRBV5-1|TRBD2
CASSATSSGYNEQFF
TGCGCCAGCAGCGCAACGTCTAGCGGATACAATGAGCAGTTCTTC
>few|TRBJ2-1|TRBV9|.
CASSTVGGLILF
TGTGCCAGCAGCACTGTCGGCGGACTAATCCTCTTC
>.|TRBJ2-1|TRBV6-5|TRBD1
CASSETGGWDNEQFF
TGTGCCAGCAGCGAGACAGGGGGCTGGGACAATGAGCAGTTCTTC
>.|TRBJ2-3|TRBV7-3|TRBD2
CASSLPGLANTDTQYF
TGTGCCAGCAGCTTGCCGGGACTAGCCAACACAGATACGCAGTATTTT
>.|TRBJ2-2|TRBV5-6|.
CASSLAAGGSLKTGELFF
TGTGCCAGCAGCTTGGCGGCGGGCGGTAGCTTGAAAACCGGGGAGCTGTTTTTT
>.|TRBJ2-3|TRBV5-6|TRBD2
CASSPRTSGRPNTDTQYF
TGTGCCAGCAGCCCCAGGACTAGCGGGAGACCAAACACAGATACGCAGTATTTT
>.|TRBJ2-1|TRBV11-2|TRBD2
CASGDSGGSSYNEQFF
TGTGCCAGCGGAGATAGCGGGGGGAGCTCCTACAATGAGCAGTTCTTC
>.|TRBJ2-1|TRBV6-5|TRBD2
CASSYSVVAGGYEQFF
TGTGCCAGCAGTTACTCGGTGGTAGCGGGGGGTTATGAGCAGTTCTTC
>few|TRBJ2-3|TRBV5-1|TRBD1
CASSFGTGALDTQYF
TGCGCCAGCAGCTTCGGGACAGGGGCCCTCGATACGCAGTATTTT
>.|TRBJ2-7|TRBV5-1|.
CASSQLPHSSYEQYF
TGCGCCAGCAGCCAACTCCCCCACAGCTCCTACGAGCAGTACTTC
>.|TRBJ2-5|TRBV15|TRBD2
CATSRFPGLEGTQYF
TGTGCCACCAGCAGATTCCCGGGACTAGAGGGGACCCAGTACTTC
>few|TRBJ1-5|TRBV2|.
CASSEQGHQPQHF
TGTGCCAGCAGTGAGCAGGGGCATCAGCCCCAGCATTTT
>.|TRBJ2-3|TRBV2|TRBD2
CASSDEWGGVTDTQYF
TGTGCCAGCAGTGACGAGTGGGGGGGAGTCACAGATACGCAGTATTTT
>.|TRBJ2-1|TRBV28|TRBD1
CASRGQGPYNEQFF
TGTGCCAGCAGGGGACAGGGCCCCTACAATGAGCAGTTCTTC
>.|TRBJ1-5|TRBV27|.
CASGSVVERPQHF
TGTGCCAGCGGGAGTGTGGTGGAGCGGCCCCAGCATTTT
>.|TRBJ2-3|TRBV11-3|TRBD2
CASSSGTSGGADTQYF
TGTGCCAGCAGCTCCGGGACTAGCGGGGGGGCAGATACGCAGTATTTT
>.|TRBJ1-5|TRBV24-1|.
CATSDHERDQPQHF
TGTGCCACCAGTGACCACGAGAGGGATCAGCCCCAGCATTTT
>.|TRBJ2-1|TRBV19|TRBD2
CASSIDGLAGGPGENEQFF
TGTGCCAGTAGTATAGATGGACTAGCGGGAGGTCCGGGGGAGAATGAGCAGTTCTTC
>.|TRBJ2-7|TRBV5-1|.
CASSLGLDTMTTYEQYF
TGCGCCAGCAGCTTGGGCCTCGATACCATGACTACCTACGAGCAGTACTTC
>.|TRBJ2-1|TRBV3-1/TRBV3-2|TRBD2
CASSQEGRLAGDEQFF
TGTGCCAGCAGCCAAGAAGGGCGGCTAGCGGGGGATGAGCAGTTCTTC
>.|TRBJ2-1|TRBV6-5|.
CAIGENLYNEQFF
TGTGCCATCGGGGAAAATTTGTACAATGAGCAGTTCTTC
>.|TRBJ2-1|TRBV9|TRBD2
CASTRTSGSGNEQFF
TGTGCCAGCACCCGGACTAGCGGGAGTGGGAATGAGCAGTTCTTC
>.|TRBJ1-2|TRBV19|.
CASSPYRDGYGYTF
TGTGCCAGTAGTCCGTACAGGGACGGATATGGCTACACCTTC
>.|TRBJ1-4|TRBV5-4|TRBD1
CASSRDRGHPEGFF
TGTGCCAGCAGCCGCGACAGGGGCCACCCCGAGGGGTTTTTT
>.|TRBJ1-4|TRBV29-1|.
CSVTYTRAATNEKLFF
TGCAGCGTGACGTATACCAGGGCGGCAACTAATGAAAAACTGTTTTTT
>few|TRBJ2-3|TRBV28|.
CASSGGGPNTDTQYF
TGTGCCAGCAGTGGGGGGGGGCCAAACACAGATACGCAGTATTTT
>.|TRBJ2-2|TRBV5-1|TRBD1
CASSLDRGRGGELFF
TGCGCCAGCAGTCTGGACAGGGGGCGAGGCGGGGAGCTGTTTTTT
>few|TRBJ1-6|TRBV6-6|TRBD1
CASSWDRGDINSPLHF
TGTGCCAGCAGTTGGGACAGGGGGGATATAAATTCACCCCTCCACTTT
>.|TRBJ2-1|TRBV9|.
CASTESGGFYNEQFF
TGTGCCAGCACCGAGTCGGGGGGCTTCTACAATGAGCAGTTCTTC